Below are 15 T cell receptor beta chains sequenced from a single sample in a study of cytomegalovirus exposure and HLA in healthy donors. It was with 60 Vbeta and 13 Jbeta primers that the PCR ran. This table comes from immunoSEQ multiplex PCR, and its TCRdb copy is limited to in-frame clones, with some not included. The sample contains roughly 130,000 clones, about 76% of which appear only once. The sample comprised PBMCs. The receptors originated from a middle-aged man in good health and CMV-seropositive.

J is TRBJ2-2 and V is TRBV1; TRBD2, as called in the table, went unchecked against the DNA. TRBV1 is reported as a pseudogene. The CDR3 contains 14 residues. The CDR3 loop reads CTSSRVVKPGELFF. DNA for the CDR3: TGCACCAGTTCGAGGGTCGTAAAGCCCGGGGAGCTGTTTTTT.

This clone was found once. V and J are TRBV5-4 and TRBJ1-2; D is unresolved. Looked up from germline, CDR1 is SGHNT and CDR2 is YYREEE (reference sequence). The CDR3 loop spans 14 amino acids. V lost 2 bases and J lost 3, with 11 bases in between. The CDR3 here is CASSFPPRDYGYTF. The CDR3 DNA sequence: TGTGCCAGCAGCTTCCCCCCCCGGGACTATGGCTACACCTTC.

The V call is TRBV4-1, the J call TRBJ1-3; 8 bases match TRBD1. The CDR3 is 15 residues long. V was clipped by 3 bases and J by 2 bases; unmatched bases: 3. The germline CDR1 and CDR2 sequences are MGHRA and YSYEKL. The CDR3 DNA follows: TGCGCCAGCAGCCATCTACAGGGGGCTGGAAACACCATATATTTT. Amino acids: CASSHLQGAGNTIYF.

Here the CDR3 reads CASRDKAYEQYF. CDR3 coding DNA: TGTGCCAGCCGGGACAAGGCCTACGAGCAGTACTTC. The rearrangement joins TRBV6-5 to TRBJ2-5, with a tentative D call TRBD1 (6 bases). The J call may be mistaken, given a closer DNA end match to TRBJ2-7. The CDR3 is 12 amino acids. Germline CDR1 and CDR2: MNHEY and SVGAGI.

The CDR3 coding sequence is TGCGCCAGCTGCCTGATGCCCGAGGGCTACGAGCAGTACTTC. Amino acids: CASCLMPEGYEQYF. The chain links TRBV5-1 to TRBJ2-7; TRBD2 might be the D (5 bases). Per germline, CDR1 SGHRS and CDR2 YFSETQ. Trimming removed 7 bases from V and 3 bases from J, with 17 bases in between. This CDR3 is built from 14 residues.

V gene TRBV7-9 combines with J gene TRBJ2-3; 13 bases fit TRBD2. The V gene's germline CDR1 is SEHNR and CDR2 FQNEAQ (reference sequence). CDR3 size: 16 residues. J was trimmed by 2 bases and V by 5 bases; bases with no gene match: 4. CDR3 amino acids: CASSVGTSGATDTQYF. DNA of the CDR3: TGTGCCAGCAGCGTGGGGACTAGCGGGGCCACAGATACGCAGTATTTT.

The chain uses TRBV5-6 and TRBJ2-5; 14 nucleotides align to TRBD2. This CDR3 comprises 17 residues. Germline lookup yields CDR1 SGHDT and CDR2 YYEEEE. With 1 base clipped from V and 5 bases from J, the junction kept 7 bases outside the gene matches. The CDR3 DNA is TGTGCCAGCAGCTTGTCCGGGACTAGCGGGAGATCGGAGACCCAGTACTTC. Its translation: CASSLSGTSGRSETQYF.

V is TRBV2 and J is TRBJ1-2, with D hard to call. V lost 1 base to trimming and J lost 4 bases, with 13 bases between them. The length of the CDR3 is 15 residues. Germline-derived CDR1 and CDR2 are SNHLY and FYNNEI. Here the CDR3 reads CASSEEFMGSYGYTF. In nucleotides, the CDR3 is TGTGCCAGCAGTGAAGAGTTTATGGGCTCCTATGGCTACACCTTC.

The chain employs TRBV27 and TRBJ2-5; 10 bases line up with TRBD2. Losses at the gene ends were 6 bases for V and 1 base for J; bases not matched to a gene: 14. Germline CDR1 reads MNHEY; CDR2 reads SMNVEV (reference sequence). The CDR3 loop spans 18 amino acids. The DNA of the CDR3 is TGTGCCAGCAGCCAAAGGAGTCACGGACTAGCGGTCCAAGAGACCCAGTACTTC. Its protein is CASSQRSHGLAVQETQYF.

This clone was observed at least ten times. Other DNA sequences of this sample code for an identical CDR3. The V gene is TRBV30, the J gene TRBJ2-7; 9 bases match TRBD1. The CDR3 extends over 13 amino acids. In germline, CDR1 is GTSNPN, CDR2 SVGIG (reference sequence). With 3 bases clipped from V and 2 bases from J, the junction kept 2 bases outside the gene matches. The CDR3 region has the DNA TGTGCCTGGAGAGGACAGGGGACCTACGAGCAGTACTTC. This encodes CAWRGQGTYEQYF. The entire variable domain, with the rest obtained from reference TRBV30 and TRBJ2-7, is as follows: SQTIHQWPATLVQPVGSPLSLECTVEGTSNPNLYWYRQAAGRGLQLLFYSVGIGQISSEVPQNLSASRPQDRQFILSSKKLLLSDSGFYLCAWRGQGTYEQYFGPGTRLTVT.

The CDR3 DNA sequence: TGTGCCAGCAGTGCGTCTAGTGTTCTGAGGCCGGGACAGGGGGCCTTAGATACGCAGTATTTT. The encoded protein is CASSASSVLRPGQGALDTQYF. This rearrangement joins TRBV2 to TRBJ2-3; the match to TRBD1 covers 12 bases. The length of the CDR3 is 21 residues. Losses at the gene ends were 4 bases for V and 5 bases for J; bases not matched to a gene: 22. Per the germline V gene, CDR1 is SNHLY and CDR2 is FYNNEI.

This clone showed up just a few times. The rearrangement links TRBV20-1 to TRBJ2-5; D not resolved. Germline lookup yields CDR1 DFQATT and CDR2 SNEGSKA (reference sequence). The CDR3 runs 11 residues. Trimming removed 5 bases at V and 2 bases at J, with 6 bases between. The CDR3 sequence is CSAQNQETQYF. CDR3 bases: TGCAGTGCTCAAAATCAAGAGACCCAGTACTTC.

The genes are TRBV18 and TRBJ2-1, with 7 nucleotides matching TRBD1. The CDR3 runs 14 residues. From germline, CDR1 is KGHSH and CDR2 LQKENI. V lost 5 bases and J lost 8; bases outside the gene matches: 9. This CDR3 reads CASSKGASLYEQFF. CDR3 nucleotides: TGTGCCAGCTCAAAGGGGGCCTCGTTGTATGAGCAGTTCTTC.

V is TRBV4-1 and J is TRBJ2-7; D not resolved. Trimming shortened V by 1 base and J by 0 bases, and 13 bases separated the two germline ends. Germline values: CDR1 MGHRA, CDR2 YSYEKL. The CDR3 sequence is 16 residues long. CDR3 sequence: CASSQVRLIHSYEQYF. The CDR3 DNA reads as TGCGCCAGCAGCCAAGTCAGGTTGATACACTCCTACGAGCAGTACTTC.

The gene calls are TRBV10-3 and TRBJ1-6, with D possibly TRBD1 on 5 matching bases. V shed 7 bases and J shed 6 bases, with 7 bases lying between them. The germline V gene has CDR1 ENHRY and CDR2 SYGVKD. The CDR3 extends over 12 amino acids. As DNA, the CDR3 is TGTGCCATCACCGGGGGTAATTCACCCCTCCACTTT. Translation: CAITGGNSPLHF.